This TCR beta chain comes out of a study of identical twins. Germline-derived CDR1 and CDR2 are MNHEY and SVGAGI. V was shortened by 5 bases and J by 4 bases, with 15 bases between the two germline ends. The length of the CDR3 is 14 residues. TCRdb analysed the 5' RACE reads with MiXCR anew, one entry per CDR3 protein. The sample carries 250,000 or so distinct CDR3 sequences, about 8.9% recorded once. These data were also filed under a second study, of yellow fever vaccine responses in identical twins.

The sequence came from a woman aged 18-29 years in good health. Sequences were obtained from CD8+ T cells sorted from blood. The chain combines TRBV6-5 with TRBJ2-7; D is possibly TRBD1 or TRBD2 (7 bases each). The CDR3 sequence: CASSLGRGRYEQYF. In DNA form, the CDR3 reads TGTGCCAGCAGTCTGGGGAGGGGGCGGTACGAGCAGTACTTC.